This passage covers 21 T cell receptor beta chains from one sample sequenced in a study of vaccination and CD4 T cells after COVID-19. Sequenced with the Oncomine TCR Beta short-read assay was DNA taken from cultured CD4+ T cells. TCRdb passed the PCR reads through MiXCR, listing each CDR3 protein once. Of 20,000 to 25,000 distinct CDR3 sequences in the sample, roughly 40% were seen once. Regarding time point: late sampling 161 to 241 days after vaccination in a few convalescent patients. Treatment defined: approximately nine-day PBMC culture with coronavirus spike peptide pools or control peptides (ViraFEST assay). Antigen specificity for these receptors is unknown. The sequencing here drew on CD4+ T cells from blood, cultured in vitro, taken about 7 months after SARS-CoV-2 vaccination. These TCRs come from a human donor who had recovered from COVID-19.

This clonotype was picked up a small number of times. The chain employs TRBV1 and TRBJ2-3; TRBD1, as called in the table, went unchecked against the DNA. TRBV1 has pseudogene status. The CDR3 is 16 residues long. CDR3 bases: TGCACCAGCAGCCAAGAAGTAAGGGACCACACAGATACGCAGTATTTT. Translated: CTSSQEVRDHTDTQYF.

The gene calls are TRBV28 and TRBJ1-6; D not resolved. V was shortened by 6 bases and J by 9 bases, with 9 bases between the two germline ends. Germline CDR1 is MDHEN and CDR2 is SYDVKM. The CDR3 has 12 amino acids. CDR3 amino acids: CASSLQTSPLHF. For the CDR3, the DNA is TGTGCCAGCAGCCTTCAAACTTCACCCCTCCACTTT.

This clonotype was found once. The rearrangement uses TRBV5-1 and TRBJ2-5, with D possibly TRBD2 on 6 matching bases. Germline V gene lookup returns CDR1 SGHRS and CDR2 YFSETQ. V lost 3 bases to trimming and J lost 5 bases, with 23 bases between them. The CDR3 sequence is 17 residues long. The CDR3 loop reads CASSSQLLTEGKETQYF. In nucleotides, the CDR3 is TGCGCCAGCAGCTCGCAACTCTTGACGGAGGGAAAGGAGACCCAGTACTTC.

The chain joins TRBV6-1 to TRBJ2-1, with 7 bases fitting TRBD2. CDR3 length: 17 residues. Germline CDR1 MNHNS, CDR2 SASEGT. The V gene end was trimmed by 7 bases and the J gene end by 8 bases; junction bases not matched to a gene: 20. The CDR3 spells CASIPLQSSGHGDEQFF. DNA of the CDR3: TGTGCCAGCATTCCACTGCAATCTAGCGGCCATGGGGATGAGCAGTTCTTC.

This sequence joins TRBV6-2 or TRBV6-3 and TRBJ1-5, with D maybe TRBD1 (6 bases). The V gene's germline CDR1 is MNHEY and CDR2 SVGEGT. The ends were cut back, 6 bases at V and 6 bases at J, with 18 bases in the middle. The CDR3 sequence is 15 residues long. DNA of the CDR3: TGTGCCAGCAGACCGCTCAGGGGAGTCGTTCAGCCCCAGCATTTT. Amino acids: CASRPLRGVVQPQHF.

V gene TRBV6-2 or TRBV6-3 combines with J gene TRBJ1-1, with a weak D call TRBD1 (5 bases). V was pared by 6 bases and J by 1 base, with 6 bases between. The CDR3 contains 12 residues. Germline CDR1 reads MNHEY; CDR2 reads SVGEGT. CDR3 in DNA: TGTGCCAGCAGAACAGGGAACACTGAAGCTTTCTTT. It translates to CASRTGNTEAFF.

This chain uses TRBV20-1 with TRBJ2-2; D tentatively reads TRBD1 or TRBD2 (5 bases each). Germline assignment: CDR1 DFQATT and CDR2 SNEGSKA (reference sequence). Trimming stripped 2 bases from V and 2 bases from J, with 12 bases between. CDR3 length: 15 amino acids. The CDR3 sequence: CSARLADRNTGELFF. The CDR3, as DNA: TGCAGTGCTAGACTAGCCGACAGAAACACCGGGGAGCTGTTTTTT.

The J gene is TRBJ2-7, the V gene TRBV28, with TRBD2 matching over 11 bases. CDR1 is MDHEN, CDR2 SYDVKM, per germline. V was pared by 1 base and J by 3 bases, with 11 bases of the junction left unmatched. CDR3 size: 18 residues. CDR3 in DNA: TGTGCCAGCAGTTTATTGGGGGCTAGCGGGAGGAGGCTCTACGAGCAGTACTTC. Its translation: CASSLLGASGRRLYEQYF.

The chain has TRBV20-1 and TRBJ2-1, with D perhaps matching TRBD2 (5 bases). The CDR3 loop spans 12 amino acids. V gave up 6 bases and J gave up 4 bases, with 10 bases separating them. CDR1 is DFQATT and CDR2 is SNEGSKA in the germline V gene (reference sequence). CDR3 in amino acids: CSAPRGYNEQFF. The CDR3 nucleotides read TGCAGTGCCCCTCGGGGATACAATGAGCAGTTCTTC.

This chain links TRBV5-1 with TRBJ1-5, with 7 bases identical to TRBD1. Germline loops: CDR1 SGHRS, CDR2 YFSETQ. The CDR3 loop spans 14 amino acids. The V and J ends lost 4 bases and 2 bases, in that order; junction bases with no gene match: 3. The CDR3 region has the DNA TGCGCCAGCAGCGAGGGGACAGGCAATCAGCCCCAGCATTTT. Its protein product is CASSEGTGNQPQHF.

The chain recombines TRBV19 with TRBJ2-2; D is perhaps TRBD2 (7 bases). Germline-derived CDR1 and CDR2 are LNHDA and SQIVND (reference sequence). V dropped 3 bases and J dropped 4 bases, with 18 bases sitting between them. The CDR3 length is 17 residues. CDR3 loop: CASSIRPRGTSTGELFF. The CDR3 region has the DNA TGTGCCAGTAGTATCCGCCCGCGGGGGACATCCACCGGGGAGCTGTTTTTT.

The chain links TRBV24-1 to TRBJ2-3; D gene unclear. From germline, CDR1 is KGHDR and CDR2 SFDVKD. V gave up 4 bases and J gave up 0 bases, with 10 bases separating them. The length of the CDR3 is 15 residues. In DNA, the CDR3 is TGTGCCACCAGTGACCATTCCCTTAGCACAGATACGCAGTATTTT. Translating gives CATSDHSLSTDTQYF.

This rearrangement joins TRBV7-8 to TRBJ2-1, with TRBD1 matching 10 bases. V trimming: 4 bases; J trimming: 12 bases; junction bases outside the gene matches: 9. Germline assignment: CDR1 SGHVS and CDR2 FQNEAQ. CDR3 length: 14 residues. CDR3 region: CASSSRDRGVGQFF. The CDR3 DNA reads TGTGCCAGCAGCTCCCGGGACAGGGGTGTAGGGCAGTTCTTC.

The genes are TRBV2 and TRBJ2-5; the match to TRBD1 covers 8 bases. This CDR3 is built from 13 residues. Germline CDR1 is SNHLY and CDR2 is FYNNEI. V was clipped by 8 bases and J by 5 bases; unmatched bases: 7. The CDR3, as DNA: TGTGCCAGCGAACAGGGGGTTCGCGAGACCCAGTACTTC. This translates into CASEQGVRETQYF.

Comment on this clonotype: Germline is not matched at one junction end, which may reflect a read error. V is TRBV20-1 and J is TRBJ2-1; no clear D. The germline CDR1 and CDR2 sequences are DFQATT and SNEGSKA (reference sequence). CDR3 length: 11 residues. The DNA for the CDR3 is TGCAGTGCTAGAGTTAGGCCGGACGACGTCTTC. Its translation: CSARVRPDDVF.

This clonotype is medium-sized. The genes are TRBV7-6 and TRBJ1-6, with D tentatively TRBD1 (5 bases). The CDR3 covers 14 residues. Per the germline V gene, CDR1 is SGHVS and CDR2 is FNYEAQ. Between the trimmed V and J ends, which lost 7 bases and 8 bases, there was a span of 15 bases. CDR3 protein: CASKVGPGDSPLHF. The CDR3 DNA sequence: TGTGCCAGCAAGGTCGGGCCGGGGGATTCACCCCTCCACTTT. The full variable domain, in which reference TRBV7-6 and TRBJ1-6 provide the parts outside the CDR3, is GAGVSQSPRYKVTKRGQDVALRCDPISGHVSLYWYRQALGQGPEFLTYFNYEAQQDKSGLPNDRFSAERPEGSISTLTIQRTEQRDSAMYRCASKVGPGDSPLHFGNGTRLTVT.

In DNA form, the CDR3 reads TGTGCCAGTAGTGACCCGGGACTAGTGGCCGATGAGCAGTTCTTC. It yields the protein CASSDPGLVADEQFF. V is TRBV19 and J is TRBJ2-1; TRBD2 agrees at 8 bases. The germline V gene encodes CDR1 LNHDA and CDR2 SQIVND (reference sequence). The CDR3 runs to 15 residues. With V trimmed by 5 bases and J by 8 bases, 11 bases remained unmatched.

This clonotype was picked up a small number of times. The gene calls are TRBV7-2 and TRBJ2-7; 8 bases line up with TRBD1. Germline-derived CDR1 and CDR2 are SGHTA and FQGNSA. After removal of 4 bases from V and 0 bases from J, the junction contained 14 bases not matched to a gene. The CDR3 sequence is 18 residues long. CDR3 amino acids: CASSSQGGYGTSSYEQYF. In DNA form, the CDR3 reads TGTGCCAGCAGCTCACAGGGGGGTTATGGAACCAGCTCCTACGAGCAGTACTTC.

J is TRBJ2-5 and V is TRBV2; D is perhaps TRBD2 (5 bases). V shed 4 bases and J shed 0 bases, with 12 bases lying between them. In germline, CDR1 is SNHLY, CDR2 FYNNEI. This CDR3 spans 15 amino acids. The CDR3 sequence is CASSGAGLHQETQYF. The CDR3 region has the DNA TGTGCCAGCAGTGGGGCGGGCCTTCACCAAGAGACCCAGTACTTC.

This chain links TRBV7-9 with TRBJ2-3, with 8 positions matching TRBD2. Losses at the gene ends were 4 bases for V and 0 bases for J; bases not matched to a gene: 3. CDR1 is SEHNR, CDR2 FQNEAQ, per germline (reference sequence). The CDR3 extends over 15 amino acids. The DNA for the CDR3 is TGTGCCAGCAGCTATAGCGGGACTAGCACAGATACGCAGTATTTT. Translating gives CASSYSGTSTDTQYF.

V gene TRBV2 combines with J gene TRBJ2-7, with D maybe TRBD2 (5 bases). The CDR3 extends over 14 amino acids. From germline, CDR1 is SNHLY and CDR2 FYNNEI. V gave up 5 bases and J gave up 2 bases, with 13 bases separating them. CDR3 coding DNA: TGTGCCAGCAGTTTTGGACGGGAAACCTACGAGCAGTACTTC. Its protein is CASSFGRETYEQYF. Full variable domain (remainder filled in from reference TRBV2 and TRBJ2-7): EPEVTQTPSHQVTQMGQEVILRCVPISNHLYFYWYRQILGQKVEFLVSFYNNEISEKSEIFDDQFSVERPDGSNFTLKIRSTKLEDSAMYFCASSFGRETYEQYFGPGTRLTVT.